The 17 T cell receptor beta chains below were found in one sample sequenced in a study of response to subunit inactivated influenza vaccine. TCRdb analysed the RT-PCR reads with MiXCR anew, one entry per CDR3 protein. This repertoire shows roughly 540,000 distinct CDR3 sequences, around 25% found once; its top ten account for 2.8%. The same data also went into a second study, on T cells expressing NK-cell markers. Per that paper: Generation of TCR beta cDNA was performed by 5'RACE template switching incorporating UMIs.

The specimen comprised CD4+ T cells sorted from PBMCs, sampled about 12 days after vaccination. The receptors originated from a man aged 50 or older who received an inactivated influenza vaccine.

This clonotype was observed a few times. The rearrangement joins TRBV3-1 to TRBJ2-7; 10 bases line up with TRBD2. The V gene's germline CDR1 is LGHDT and CDR2 YNNKEL (reference sequence). Germline trimming cut 1 base from V and 2 bases from J; bases unmatched to any gene: 11. The CDR3 runs 18 residues. The CDR3 coding sequence is TGTGCCAGCAGCCAAGGTCCTAGCGGGAGAAACCACCCCTACGAGCAGTACTTC. Protein: CASSQGPSGRNHPYEQYF.

This clonotype was seen only a few times. The V and J genes are TRBV5-5 and TRBJ2-2, with 7 bases matching TRBD1. The length of the CDR3 is 16 residues. Germline assignment: CDR1 SGHKS and CDR2 YYEKEE (reference sequence). After removal of 2 bases from V and 0 bases from J, the junction contained 4 bases not matched to a gene. Here the CDR3 reads CASSFEGAANTGELFF. The CDR3 bases are TGTGCCAGCAGCTTTGAGGGGGCGGCGAACACCGGGGAGCTGTTTTTT.

CDR3 DNA: TGTGCCAGCAGCTTAGCGGGCGGCGGGCAGTACTTC. Protein sequence: CASSLAGGGQYF. V is TRBV7-9 and J is TRBJ2-7; no clear D. With 0 bases removed from V and 9 bases from J, the gap between germline ends came to 9 bases. CDR1 SEHNR and CDR2 FQNEAQ come from the germline V gene (reference sequence). CDR3 length: 12 residues.

This clonotype was observed a few times. This chain links TRBV5-1 with TRBJ1-6; 11 nucleotides match TRBD1. With 7 bases clipped from V and 9 bases from J, the junction kept 9 bases outside the gene matches. Germline assignment: CDR1 SGHRS and CDR2 YFSETQ. CDR3 length equals 15 residues. The CDR3 coding sequence is TGCGCCAGCTCCCCCGGACAGGGGGCAAGTTCACCCCTCCACTTT. It encodes CASSPGQGASSPLHF. Filled out from reference TRBV5-1 and TRBJ1-6, the complete variable domain reads KAGVTQTPRYLIKTRGQQVTLSCSPISGHRSVSWYQQTPGQGLQFLFEYFSETQRNKGNFPGRFSGRQFSNSRSEMNVSTLELGDSALYLCASSPGQGASSPLHFGNGTRLTVT.

This clonotype showed up just a few times. This sequence joins TRBV27 and TRBJ1-1; D perhaps matches TRBD1 (6 bases). The CDR3 has 17 residues. The ends were cut back, 5 bases at V and 3 bases at J, with 22 bases in the middle. Germline V lookup: CDR1 MNHEY, CDR2 SMNVEV (reference sequence). The CDR3 protein is CASSIYSGDTRYTEAFF. CDR3 coding DNA: TGTGCCAGCAGTATCTATTCAGGGGACACGAGGTACACTGAAGCTTTCTTT.

This sequence joins TRBV3-1 and TRBJ1-2; TRBD1 agrees at 7 bases. The V gene's germline CDR1 is LGHDT and CDR2 YNNKEL (reference sequence). This CDR3 has 13 residues. The junction had 4 bases not matched to a gene; V was cut back by 0 bases and J by 9 bases. CDR3 sequence: CASSQDDRARYTF. The DNA for the CDR3 is TGTGCCAGCAGCCAAGACGACAGGGCTCGCTACACCTTC. Using reference TRBV3-1 and TRBJ1-2 for the parts outside the CDR3, the full variable domain is DTAVSQTPKYLVTQMGNDKSIKCEQNLGHDTMYWYKQDSKKFLKIMFSYNNKELIINETVPNRFSPKSPDKAHLNLHINSLELGDSAVYFCASSQDDRARYTFGSGTRLTVV.

The chain is built from TRBV7-2 and TRBJ2-7, with 10 bases matching TRBD2. Per germline, CDR1 SGHTA and CDR2 FQGNSA. The ends lost 3 bases at V and 0 bases at J; junction bases unmatched: 2. This CDR3 is built from 15 residues. CDR3 amino acids: CASSFLAGDSYEQYF. The CDR3 DNA sequence: TGTGCCAGCAGCTTTCTAGCGGGAGACTCCTACGAGCAGTACTTC.

This clonotype was counted a few times. The V gene is TRBV29-1, the J gene TRBJ2-7; the match to TRBD2 covers 7 bases. This CDR3 comprises 17 residues. V trimming: 0 bases; J trimming: 2 bases; junction bases outside the gene matches: 13. The germline gives CDR1 SQVTM, CDR2 ANQGSEA. The CDR3 sequence: CSVEDSSGIGGAYEQYF. The DNA for the CDR3 is TGCAGCGTTGAAGATTCCAGCGGGATCGGAGGGGCCTACGAGCAGTACTTC.

This clonotype was detected ten times or more. The J gene is TRBJ1-1, the V gene TRBV20-1; tentative D call: TRBD1 (5 bases). The CDR3 runs to 15 residues. The V end lost 0 bases, the J end lost 3 bases, and 14 bases lay between the germline ends. Germline CDR1 and CDR2: DFQATT and SNEGSKA (reference sequence). CDR3 DNA: TGCAGTGCTAGAGATCGGGGCACGTGGTACACTGAAGCTTTCTTT. Encoded protein: CSARDRGTWYTEAFF.

This clonotype has a handful of counts. The genes are TRBV24-1 and TRBJ2-3; D is undetermined. Germline V gene data show CDR1 as KGHDR and CDR2 as SFDVKD. Deletions cut 5 bases from V and 4 bases from J, with 15 bases between. CDR3 length equals 15 residues. The CDR3 reads CATSAPRGSADTQYF. The DNA of the CDR3 is TGTGCCACCAGTGCACCACGAGGATCAGCAGATACGCAGTATTTT.

This clonotype has just a few counts. This chain connects TRBV4-3 to TRBJ1-4; D is unclear. Germline values: CDR1 LGHNA, CDR2 YSLEER. V gave up 1 base and J gave up 7 bases, with 13 bases separating them. CDR3 length equals 15 residues. CDR3: CASSQVSGMGEKLFF. The CDR3 nucleotides are TGCGCCAGCAGCCAAGTGTCGGGAATGGGTGAAAAACTGTTTTTT.

This chain uses TRBV28 with TRBJ1-2, with TRBD1 matching 10 bases. The CDR3 extends over 16 amino acids. With 6 bases clipped from V and 1 base from J, the junction kept 8 bases outside the gene matches. The V gene's germline CDR1 is MDHEN and CDR2 SYDVKM. The CDR3 protein is CASRNTGTGVNYGYTF. The CDR3 nucleotides are TGTGCCAGCAGGAACACCGGGACAGGGGTTAACTATGGCTACACCTTC.

There are a few counts of this clonotype. The chain has TRBV12-3 or TRBV12-4 and TRBJ1-6, with TRBD1 identical over 9 bases. CDR3 length: 17 amino acids. V lost 3 bases to trimming and J lost 0 bases; unmatched junction nucleotides: 3. DNA of the CDR3: TGTGCCAGCAGTTTGGGGACAGGGATCTCCTATAATTCACCCCTCCACTTT. Its protein product is CASSLGTGISYNSPLHF.

The rearrangement links TRBV6-1 to TRBJ2-7; D is undetermined. V gave up 6 bases and J gave up 3 bases, with 3 bases separating them. Per germline, CDR1 MNHNS and CDR2 SASEGT. CDR3 length: 10 residues. This chain's CDR3 is CASSFYEQYF. Here the CDR3 DNA reads TGTGCCAGCAGCTTCTACGAGCAGTACTTC.

Only a few counts were recorded for this clonotype. The chain combines TRBV24-1 with TRBJ2-1, with D possibly matching TRBD2 (6 bases). With 4 bases removed from V and 0 bases from J, the gap between germline ends came to 18 bases. The CDR3 length is 18 residues. In germline, CDR1 is KGHDR, CDR2 SFDVKD. The CDR3 protein is CATSDRVGGTSSYNEQFF. CDR3 bases: TGTGCCACCAGTGACAGGGTGGGCGGGACGAGCTCCTACAATGAGCAGTTCTTC.

The gene calls are TRBV6-5 and TRBJ2-3; D is ambiguous. The V end lost 1 base, the J end lost 4 bases, and 9 bases lay between the germline ends. Per the germline V gene, CDR1 is MNHEY and CDR2 is SVGAGI. There are 14 residues in the CDR3. The CDR3 loop is CASSYLGRSDTQYF. CDR3 in DNA: TGTGCCAGCAGTTACTTGGGCAGGTCAGATACGCAGTATTTT.

The V gene is TRBV6-6, the J gene TRBJ2-7, with D perhaps being TRBD1 or TRBD2 (5 bases each). Germline V gene data show CDR1 as MNHNY and CDR2 as SVGAGI (reference sequence). This CDR3 has 13 residues. V was trimmed by 4 bases and J by 6 bases, leaving 13 bases between them. CDR3 DNA sequence: TGTGCCAGCAGTTCGGGACCACGCCCCGAGCAGTACTTC. Residues: CASSSGPRPEQYF.